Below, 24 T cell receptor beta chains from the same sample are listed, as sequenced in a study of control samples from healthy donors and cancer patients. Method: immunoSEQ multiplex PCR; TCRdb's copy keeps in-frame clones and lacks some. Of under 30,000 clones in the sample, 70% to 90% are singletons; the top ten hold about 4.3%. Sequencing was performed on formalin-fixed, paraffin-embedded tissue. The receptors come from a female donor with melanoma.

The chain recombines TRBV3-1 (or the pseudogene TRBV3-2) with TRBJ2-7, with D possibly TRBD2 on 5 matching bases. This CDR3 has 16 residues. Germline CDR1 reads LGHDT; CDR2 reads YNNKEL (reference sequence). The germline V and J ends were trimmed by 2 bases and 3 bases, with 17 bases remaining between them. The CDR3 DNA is TGTGCCAGCAGCCAACGCGGCGGGTCTGTGTTCTACGAGCAGTACTTC. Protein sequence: CASSQRGGSVFYEQYF.

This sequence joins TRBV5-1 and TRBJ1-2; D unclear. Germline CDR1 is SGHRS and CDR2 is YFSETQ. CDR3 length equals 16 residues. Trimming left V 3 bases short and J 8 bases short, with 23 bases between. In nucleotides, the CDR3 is TGCGCCAGCAGCTCGGCCGGCTCCGGGGAGGTTGGCGGCTACACCTTC. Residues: CASSSAGSGEVGGYTF. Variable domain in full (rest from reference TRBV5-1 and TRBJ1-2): KAGVTQTPRYLIKTRGQQVTLSCSPISGHRSVSWYQQTPGQGLQFLFEYFSETQRNKGNFPGRFSGRQFSNSRSEMNVSTLELGDSALYLCASSSAGSGEVGGYTFGSGTRLTVV.

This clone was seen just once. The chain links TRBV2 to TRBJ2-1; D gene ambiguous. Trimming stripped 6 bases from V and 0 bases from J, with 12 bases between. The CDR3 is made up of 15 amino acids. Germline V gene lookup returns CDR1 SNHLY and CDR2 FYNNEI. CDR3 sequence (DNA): TGTGCCAGCAGCGTAAGTTCATACTCCTACAATGAGCAGTTCTTC. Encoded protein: CASSVSSYSYNEQFF.

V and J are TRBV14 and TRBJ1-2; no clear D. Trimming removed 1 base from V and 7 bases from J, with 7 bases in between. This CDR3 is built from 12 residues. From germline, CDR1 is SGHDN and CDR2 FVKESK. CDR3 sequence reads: CASSQVGPGYTF. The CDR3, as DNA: TGTGCCAGCAGCCAAGTCGGGCCTGGCTACACCTTC.

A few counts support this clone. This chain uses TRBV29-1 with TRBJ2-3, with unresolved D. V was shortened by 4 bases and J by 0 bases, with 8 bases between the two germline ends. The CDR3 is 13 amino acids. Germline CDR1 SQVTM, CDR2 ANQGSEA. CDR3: CSVGSWSTDTQYF. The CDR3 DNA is TGCAGCGTTGGCTCCTGGAGCACAGATACGCAGTATTTT.

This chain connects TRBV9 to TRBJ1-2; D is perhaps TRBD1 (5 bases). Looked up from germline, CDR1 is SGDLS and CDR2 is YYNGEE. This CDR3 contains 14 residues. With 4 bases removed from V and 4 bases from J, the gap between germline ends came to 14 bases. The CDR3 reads CASSPRQLSYGYTF. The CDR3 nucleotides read TGTGCCAGCAGCCCCCGACAGTTATCCTATGGCTACACCTTC.

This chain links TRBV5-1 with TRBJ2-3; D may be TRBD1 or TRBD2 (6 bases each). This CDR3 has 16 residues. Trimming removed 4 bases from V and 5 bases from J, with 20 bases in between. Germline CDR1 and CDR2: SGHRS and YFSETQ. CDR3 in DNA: TGCGCCAGCAGCGTCCAGCCGGGGGCGCGGGGAGATACGCAGTATTTT. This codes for CASSVQPGARGDTQYF.

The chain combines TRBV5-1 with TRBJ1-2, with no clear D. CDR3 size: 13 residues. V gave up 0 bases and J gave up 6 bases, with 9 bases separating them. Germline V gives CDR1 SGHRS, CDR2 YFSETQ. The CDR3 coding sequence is TGCGCCAGCAGCTTGGTGCCAGTGGATGGCTACACCTTC. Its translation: CASSLVPVDGYTF.

CDR3 in amino acids: CASSQGVAGGLRETQYF. The CDR3 DNA reads as TGTGCCAGCAGCCAAGGGGTAGCGGGGGGTCTGAGGGAGACCCAGTACTTC. V is TRBV4-2 and J is TRBJ2-5, with TRBD2 identical over 10 bases. Germline V gives CDR1 LGHNA, CDR2 YNFKEQ. CDR3 length: 17 residues. V gave up 1 base and J gave up 5 bases; unmatched junction bases: 10.

The DNA of the CDR3 is TGTGCCAGCAGCGCTCGACCTGGAAACACCATATATTTT. This gives the protein CASSARPGNTIYF. The rearrangement uses TRBV9 and TRBJ1-3, with D hard to call. This CDR3 contains 13 residues. V shed 3 bases and J shed 2 bases, with 6 bases lying between them. Germline-derived CDR1 and CDR2 are SGDLS and YYNGEE.

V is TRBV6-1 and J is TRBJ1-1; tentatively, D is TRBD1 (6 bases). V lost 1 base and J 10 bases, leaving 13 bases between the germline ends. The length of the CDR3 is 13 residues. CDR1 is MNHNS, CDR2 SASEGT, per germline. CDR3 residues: CASSEVRRGVAFF. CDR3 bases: TGTGCCAGCAGTGAAGTAAGGAGGGGGGTAGCTTTCTTT.

CDR3 amino acids: CASSDSNRGDEQFF. For the CDR3, the DNA is TGCGCCAGCAGTGATAGTAACAGGGGCGATGAGCAGTTCTTC. This chain joins TRBV10-1 and TRBJ2-1; 7 bases line up with TRBD1. The CDR3 length is 14 residues. V shed 3 bases, J shed 8 bases, and the junction held 7 bases outside the gene matches. Germline-derived CDR1 and CDR2 are WNHNN and SYGVQD (reference sequence).

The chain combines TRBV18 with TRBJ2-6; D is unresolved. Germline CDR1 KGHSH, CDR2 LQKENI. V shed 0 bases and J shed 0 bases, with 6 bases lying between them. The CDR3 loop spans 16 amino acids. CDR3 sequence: CASSPPPLSGANVLTF. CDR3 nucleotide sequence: TGTGCCAGCTCACCACCACCGCTCTCTGGGGCCAACGTCCTGACTTTC.

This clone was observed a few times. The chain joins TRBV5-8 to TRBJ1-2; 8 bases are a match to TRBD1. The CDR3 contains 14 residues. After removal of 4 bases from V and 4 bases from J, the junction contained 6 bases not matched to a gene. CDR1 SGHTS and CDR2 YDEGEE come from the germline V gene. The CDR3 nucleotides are TGTGCCAGCAGCATAGGACAGGGAGGCTATGGCTACACCTTC. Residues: CASSIGQGGYGYTF.

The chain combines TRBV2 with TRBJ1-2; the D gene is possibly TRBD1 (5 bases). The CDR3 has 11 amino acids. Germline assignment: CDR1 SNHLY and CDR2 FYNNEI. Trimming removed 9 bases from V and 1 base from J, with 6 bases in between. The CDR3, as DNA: TGTGCCAGGGGGGGTAACTATGGCTACACCTTC. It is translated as CARGGNYGYTF.

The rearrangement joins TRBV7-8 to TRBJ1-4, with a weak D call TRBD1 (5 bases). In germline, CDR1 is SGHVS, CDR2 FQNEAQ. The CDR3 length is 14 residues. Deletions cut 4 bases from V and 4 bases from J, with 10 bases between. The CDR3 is CASSSRQSNEKLFF. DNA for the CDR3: TGTGCCAGCAGCTCTCGACAGAGTAATGAAAAACTGTTTTTT.

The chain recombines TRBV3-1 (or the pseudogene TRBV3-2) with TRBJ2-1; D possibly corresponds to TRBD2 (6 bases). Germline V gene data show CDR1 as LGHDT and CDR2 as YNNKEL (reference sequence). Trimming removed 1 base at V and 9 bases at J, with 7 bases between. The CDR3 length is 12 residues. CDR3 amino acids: CASSQVGLEQFF. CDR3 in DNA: TGTGCCAGCAGCCAAGTGGGACTTGAGCAGTTCTTC.

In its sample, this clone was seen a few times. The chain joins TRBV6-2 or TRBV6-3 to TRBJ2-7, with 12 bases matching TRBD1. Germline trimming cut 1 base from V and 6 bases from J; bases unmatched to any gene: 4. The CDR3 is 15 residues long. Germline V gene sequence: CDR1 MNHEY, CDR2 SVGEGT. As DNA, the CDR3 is TGTGCCAGCAGTTACTTGGGACAGGGGGCAGGCGAGCAGTACTTC. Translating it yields CASSYLGQGAGEQYF.

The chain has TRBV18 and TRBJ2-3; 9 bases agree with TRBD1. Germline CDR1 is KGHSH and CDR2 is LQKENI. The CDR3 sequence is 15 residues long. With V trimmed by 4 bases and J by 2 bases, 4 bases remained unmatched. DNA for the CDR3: TGTGCCAGCTCACAGGGGACAGGGACCACAGATACGCAGTATTTT. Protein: CASSQGTGTTDTQYF.

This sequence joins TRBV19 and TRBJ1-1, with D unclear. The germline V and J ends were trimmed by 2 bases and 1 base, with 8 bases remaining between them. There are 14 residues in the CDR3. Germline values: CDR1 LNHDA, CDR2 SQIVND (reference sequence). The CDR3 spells CASSISDWNTEAFF. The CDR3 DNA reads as TGTGCCAGTAGTATATCGGACTGGAACACTGAAGCTTTCTTT.

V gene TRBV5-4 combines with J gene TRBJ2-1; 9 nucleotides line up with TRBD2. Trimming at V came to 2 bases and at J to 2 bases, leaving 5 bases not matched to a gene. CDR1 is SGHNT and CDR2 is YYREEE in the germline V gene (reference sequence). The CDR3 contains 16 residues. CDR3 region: CASSFPSGKPYNEQFF. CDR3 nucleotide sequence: TGTGCCAGCAGCTTCCCTAGCGGGAAGCCCTACAATGAGCAGTTCTTC.

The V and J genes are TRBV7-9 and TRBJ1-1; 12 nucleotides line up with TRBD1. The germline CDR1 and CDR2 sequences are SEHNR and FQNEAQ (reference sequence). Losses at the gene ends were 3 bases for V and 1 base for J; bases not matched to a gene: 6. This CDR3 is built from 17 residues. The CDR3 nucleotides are TGTGCCAGCAGCTTGGGACAGGGGGCACGAGCGAACACTGAAGCTTTCTTT. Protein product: CASSLGQGARANTEAFF.

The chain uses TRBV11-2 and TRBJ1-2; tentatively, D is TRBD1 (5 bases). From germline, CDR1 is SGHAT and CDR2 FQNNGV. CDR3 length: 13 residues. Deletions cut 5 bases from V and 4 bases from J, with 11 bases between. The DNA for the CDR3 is TGTGCCAGCAGCCCTACAGGCTTCTATGGCTACACCTTC. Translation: CASSPTGFYGYTF. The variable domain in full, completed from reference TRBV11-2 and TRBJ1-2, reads EAGVAQSPRYKIIEKRQSVAFWCNPISGHATLYWYQQILGQGPKLLIQFQNNGVVDDSQLPKDRFSAERLKGVDSTLKIQPAKLEDSAVYLCASSPTGFYGYTFGSGTRLTVV.

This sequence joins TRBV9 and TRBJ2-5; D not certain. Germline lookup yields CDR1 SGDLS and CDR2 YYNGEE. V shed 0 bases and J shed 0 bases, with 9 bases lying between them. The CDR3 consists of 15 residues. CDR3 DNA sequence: TGTGCCAGCAGCGTAGCCTTAACTCACCAAGAGACCCAGTACTTC. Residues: CASSVALTHQETQYF.